Listed below are T cell receptor beta chains from one sample, sequenced in a study of OX40 agonist ivuxolimab in advanced cancers. Sequencing was performed with immunoSEQ multiplex PCR; in TCRdb, only in-frame clones are kept and a portion is missing. The table lists about 55,000 clones, about 86% of them singletons. Material: CD4+ or CD8+ T cells sorted from blood, obtained in a trial of the OX40 agonist ivuxolimab. These TCRs come from an adult with an advanced solid tumor such as melanoma, head and neck, liver or kidney cancer. The CDR3 runs from the conserved cysteine through the conserved F or W. A D gene is named only where the DNA matches it firmly. Clone size is shown for a subset of rows, as once, few, many or a class of expanded clone.

V	D	J	size	DNA	CDR3
TRBV29-1	.	TRBJ2-7	few	TGCAGCGTTGAATTGGGACTCCTGTGGAACGAGCAGTACTTC	CSVELGLLWNEQYF
TRBV29-1	TRBD1	TRBJ2-1	.	TGCAGCGTTGGGGCAGGGGGCTCCTACAATGAGCAGTTCTTC	CSVGAGGSYNEQFF
TRBV19	.	TRBJ1-5	.	TGTGCCAGTAGTATCCCCGAGCGCAATCAGCCCCAGCATTTT	CASSIPERNQPQHF
TRBV23-1	.	TRBJ2-3	.	TGCGCCAGCAGTCAATTGGCGGGGACGCAGTATTTT	CASSQLAGTQYF
TRBV4-3	.	TRBJ1-1	once	TGCGCCAGCAGCCAAGATTACGGCAGAATGAACACTGAAGCTTTCTTT	CASSQDYGRMNTEAFF
TRBV9	.	TRBJ1-1	.	TGTGCCAGCAGCGTACCGAGGGACGGGGAGGCCACTGAAGCTTTCTTT	CASSVPRDGEATEAFF
TRBV4-3	.	TRBJ2-1	.	TGCGCCAGCAGCCGGGGGCCTCGGGGTGGAGATGAGCAGTTCTTC	CASSRGPRGGDEQFF
TRBV5-8	TRBD2	TRBJ2-7	.	TGTGCCAGCAGCTTGGCCCTGGGCGGGACTAGTGGGAGCTTATACGAGCAGTACTTC	CASSLALGGTSGSLYEQYF
TRBV6-1	.	TRBJ2-7	.	TGTGCCAGCAGTGAATACGGCGAAGGGTACGAGCAGTACTTC	CASSEYGEGYEQYF
TRBV4-1	.	TRBJ2-5	.	TGCGCCAGCAGCCAAGGGTCACCAACGCAGTACTTC	CASSQGSPTQYF
TRBV12-5	.	TRBJ2-7	.	TGTGCTAGTGGTTCCTCTTTAGGCGAGCAGTACTTC	CASGSSLGEQYF
TRBV7-2	.	TRBJ2-1	once	TGTGCCAGCAGCTTAGTCAGGGACGAGGAGTTCTTC	CASSLVRDEEFF
TRBV6-5	.	TRBJ1-1	.	TGTGCCAGCAGTTACGGGCAGGGGAACACTGAAGCTTTCTTT	CASSYGQGNTEAFF
TRBV2	.	TRBJ2-1	.	TGTGCCAGCAACAACGGGTCCGATTACAATGAGCAGTTCTTC	CASNNGSDYNEQFF
TRBV28	.	TRBJ1-5	.	TGTGCCAGCAGTTTAACAGATTATAGCAATCAGCCCCAGCATTTT	CASSLTDYSNQPQHF
TRBV7-9	.	TRBJ2-7	.	TGTGCCAGCAGCGAACTCGGGGCAGTAGCCTACGAGCAGTACTTC	CASSELGAVAYEQYF
TRBV10-3	TRBD1	TRBJ1-2	.	TGTGCCAACAGTGAGCTAACAGGGGGCGACGGGGATGGCTACACCTTC	CANSELTGGDGDGYTF
TRBV7-9	TRBD1	TRBJ2-1	.	TGTGCCAGCAGCCCAGTCCAACAGGGGGCGAATGAGCAGTTCTTC	CASSPVQQGANEQFF
TRBV21-1	.	TRBJ1-3	.	TGTGCCAGCAGCAAAACAGGTACGACTGGAAACACCATATATTTT	CASSKTGTTGNTIYF
TRBV18	TRBD1	TRBJ2-1	.	TGTGCCAGCTCACCCCCCCAGGGGGACTCCTACAATGAGCAGTTCTTC	CASSPPQGDSYNEQFF
TRBV9	.	TRBJ2-3	.	TGTGCCAGCAGCGTAGGAGATACGCAGTATTTT	CASSVGDTQYF
TRBV6-6	.	TRBJ1-5	once	TGTGCCAGCAGTTCTCCCGGTAGCAATCAGCCCCAGCATTTT	CASSSPGSNQPQHF
TRBV11-3	.	TRBJ2-5	.	TGTGCCAGCAGCTCAGACCTCCGAGAGACCCAGTACTTC	CASSSDLRETQYF
TRBV7-9	.	TRBJ2-2	.	TGTGCCAGCAGTTCTCAACTCCCCACCGGGGGCCACGCCGGGGAGCTGTTTTTT	CASSSQLPTGGHAGELFF
TRBV5-6	.	TRBJ2-7	.	TGTGCCAGCAGCTCCCCGTCCTACGAGCAGTACTTC	CASSSPSYEQYF
TRBV5-6	.	TRBJ2-3	.	TGTGCCAGCAGTGAGTCAATCACAGATACGCAGTATTTT	CASSESITDTQYF
TRBV18	.	TRBJ1-4	.	TGTGCCAGCTCCGACGGGGACGACGGGGCTAATGAAAAACTGTTTTTT	CASSDGDDGANEKLFF